This TCR beta chain was obtained from a study of T-cell reconstitution after alpha-beta-depleted transplantation in children (dated by TCRdb to 2015 to 2016). The study in broad terms: T-cell immune reconstitution after TCRalphabeta/CD19-depleted allogeneic hematopoietic cell transplantation in children was quantitatively tracked in the study by means of TCR repertoire profiling.

Only a few counts were recorded for this clonotype. The antigen it recognizes is unknown. No base qualities exist here, and no much larger clone lies one base off it. The germline V gene supplies CDR1 ENHRY and CDR2 SYGVKD. The CDR3 goes from the cysteine to the phenylalanine over 15 residues. Only CDR3 DNA remains: 45 bases, in frame from the first base. V drops 6 bases and J drops 4 bases, leaving 16 bases in between. Libraries were prepared through PCR. For sequencing, an Illumina HiSeq 2500 was employed. To normalize quantification of the TCRbeta repertoire, the TCR libraries were built with molecular barcoding that relied on unique molecular identifiers. TCRdb reran the public reads through fastp at Q25 and MiXCR, keeping productive beta chains. Identical CDR3 proteins give one entry, which carries the most common genes and DNA. A total of around 250,000 distinct CDR3 sequences appear in this sample, 9.9% of them only once. Of the sample, around a tenth falls within the top ten clones.

The clonotype was recovered from a human donor who donated a stem cell graft to a child with SCID. The specimen comprised PBMCs from the stem cell graft donor, sampled from the stem cell graft. This receptor chain uses TRBV10-3 and TRBJ1-3; no D segment can be confidently identified. The DNA sequence follows: TGTGCCATCAGGCTACAAGCAGGTTACGGAAACACCATATATTTT. Its protein reads: CAIRLQAGYGNTIYF.